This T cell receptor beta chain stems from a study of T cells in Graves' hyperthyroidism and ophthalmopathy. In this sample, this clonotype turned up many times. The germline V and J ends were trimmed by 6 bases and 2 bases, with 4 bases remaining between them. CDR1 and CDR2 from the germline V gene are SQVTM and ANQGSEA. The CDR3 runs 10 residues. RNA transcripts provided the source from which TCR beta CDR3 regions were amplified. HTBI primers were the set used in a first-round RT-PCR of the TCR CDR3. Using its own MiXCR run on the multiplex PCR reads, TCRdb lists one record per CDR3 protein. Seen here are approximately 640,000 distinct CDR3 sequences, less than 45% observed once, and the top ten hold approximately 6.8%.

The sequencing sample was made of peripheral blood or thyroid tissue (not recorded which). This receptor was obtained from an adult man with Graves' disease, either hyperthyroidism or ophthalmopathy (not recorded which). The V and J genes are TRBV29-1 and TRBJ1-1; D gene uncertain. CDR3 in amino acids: CSVGNTEAFF. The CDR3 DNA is TGCAGCGTCGGTAACACTGAAGCTTTCTTT.